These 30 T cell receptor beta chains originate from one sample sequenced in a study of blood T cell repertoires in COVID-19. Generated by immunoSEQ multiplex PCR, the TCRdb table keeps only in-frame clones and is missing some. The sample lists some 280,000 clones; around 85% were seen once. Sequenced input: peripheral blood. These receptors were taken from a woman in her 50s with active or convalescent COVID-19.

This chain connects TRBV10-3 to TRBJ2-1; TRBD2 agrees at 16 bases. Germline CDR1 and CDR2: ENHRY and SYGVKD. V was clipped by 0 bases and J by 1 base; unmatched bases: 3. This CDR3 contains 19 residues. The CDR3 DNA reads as TGTGCCATCAGTGAGTCGGGGACTAGCGGGAGGGCTTCCTACAATGAGCAGTTCTTC. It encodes CAISESGTSGRASYNEQFF.

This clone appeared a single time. The CDR3 DNA reads as TGTGCCAGCAGTGAAGCGGGGACAGATAACACTGAAGCTTTCTTT. The encoded protein is CASSEAGTDNTEAFF. The chain couples TRBV6-1 to TRBJ1-1; 7 bases line up with TRBD1. This CDR3 is 15 amino acids long. V shed 0 bases and J 2 bases; nucleotides not matched to a gene: 3. Germline V gene data show CDR1 as MNHNS and CDR2 as SASEGT.

The CDR3 bases are TGTGCCAGCAGTGAATATGCCGGACAGGGGAAGGGAGAGACCCAGTACTTC. As protein: CASSEYAGQGKGETQYF. The gene calls are TRBV25-1 and TRBJ2-5; 9 bases are shared with TRBD1. The CDR3 length is 17 residues. V shed 0 bases and J 4 bases; nucleotides not matched to a gene: 9. Germline V gene lookup returns CDR1 MGHDK and CDR2 SYGVNS.

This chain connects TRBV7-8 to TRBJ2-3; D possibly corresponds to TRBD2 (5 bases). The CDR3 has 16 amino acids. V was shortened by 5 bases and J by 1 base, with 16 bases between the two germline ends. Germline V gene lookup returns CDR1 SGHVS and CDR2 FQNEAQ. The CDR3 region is CASSPYTSPRTDTQYF. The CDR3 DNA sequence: TGTGCCAGCAGCCCATATACTAGTCCTCGCACAGATACGCAGTATTTT. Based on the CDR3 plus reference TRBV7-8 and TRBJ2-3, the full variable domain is GAGVSQSPRYKVAKRGQDVALRCDPISGHVSLFWYQQALGQGPEFLTYFQNEAQLDKSGLPSDRFFAERPEGSVSTLKIQRTQQEDSAVYLCASSPYTSPRTDTQYFGPGTRLTVL.

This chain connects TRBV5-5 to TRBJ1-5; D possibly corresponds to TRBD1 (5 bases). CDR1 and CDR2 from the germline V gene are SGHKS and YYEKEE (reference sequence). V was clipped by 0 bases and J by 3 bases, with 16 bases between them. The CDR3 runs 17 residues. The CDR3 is CASSLAWGGASNQPQHF. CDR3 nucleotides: TGTGCCAGCAGCTTGGCCTGGGGAGGGGCCTCCAATCAGCCCCAGCATTTT.

The CDR3, as DNA: TGTGCCAGCACCCCTCGGAGCGGGAGATGGTACGAGCAGTACTTC. Protein sequence: CASTPRSGRWYEQYF. The chain is built from TRBV6-5 and TRBJ2-7; 8 nucleotides line up with TRBD2. Germline V gene lookup returns CDR1 MNHEY and CDR2 SVGAGI. The CDR3 is made up of 15 amino acids. V shed 7 bases and J 4 bases; nucleotides not matched to a gene: 12.

CDR3 loop: CASSLGFRTGTATDTQYF. As DNA, the CDR3 is TGCGCCAGCAGCTTGGGATTTAGAACCGGGACAGCAACAGATACGCAGTATTTT. The chain links TRBV5-1 to TRBJ2-3, with TRBD1 matching 7 bases. V lost 0 bases to trimming and J lost 3 bases; unmatched junction nucleotides: 13. This CDR3 has 18 amino acids. Per germline, CDR1 SGHRS and CDR2 YFSETQ.

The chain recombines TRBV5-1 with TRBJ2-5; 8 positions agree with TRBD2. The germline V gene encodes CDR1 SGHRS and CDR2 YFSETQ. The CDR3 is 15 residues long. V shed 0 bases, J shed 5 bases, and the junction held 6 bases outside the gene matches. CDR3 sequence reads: CASSLGAGALETQYF. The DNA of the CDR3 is TGCGCCAGCAGCTTGGGAGCGGGAGCACTCGAGACCCAGTACTTC.

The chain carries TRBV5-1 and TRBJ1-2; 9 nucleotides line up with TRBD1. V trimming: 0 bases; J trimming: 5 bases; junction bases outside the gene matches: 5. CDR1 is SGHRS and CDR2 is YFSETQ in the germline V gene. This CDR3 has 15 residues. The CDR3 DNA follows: TGCGCCAGCAGCTTGGGGGCGACAGGGGGATATGGCTACACCTTC. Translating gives CASSLGATGGYGYTF.

CDR3 DNA: TGTGCCAGCTCGCGGGGGGGGGCTTCTGAAGCTTTCTTT. It specifies CASSRGGASEAFF. The chain recombines TRBV18 with TRBJ1-1; D perhaps matches TRBD1 (6 bases). Trimming shortened V by 6 bases and J by 6 bases, and 14 bases separated the two germline ends. CDR1 is KGHSH, CDR2 LQKENI, per germline. This CDR3 comprises 13 residues.

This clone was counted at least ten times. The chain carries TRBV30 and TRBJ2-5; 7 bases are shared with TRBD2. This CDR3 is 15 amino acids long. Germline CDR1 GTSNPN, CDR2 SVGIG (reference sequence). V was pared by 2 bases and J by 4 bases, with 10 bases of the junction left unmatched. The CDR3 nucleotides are TGTGCCTGGAGTTTTAGAGCGGGATGGGGAGAGACCCAGTACTTC. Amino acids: CAWSFRAGWGETQYF.

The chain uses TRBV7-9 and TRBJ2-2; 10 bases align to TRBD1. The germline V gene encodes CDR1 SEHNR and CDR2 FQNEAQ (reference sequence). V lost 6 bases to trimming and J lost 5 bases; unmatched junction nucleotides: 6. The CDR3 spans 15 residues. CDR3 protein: CASRSRQGATGELFF. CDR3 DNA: TGTGCCAGCAGATCGAGACAGGGGGCGACCGGGGAGCTGTTTTTT.

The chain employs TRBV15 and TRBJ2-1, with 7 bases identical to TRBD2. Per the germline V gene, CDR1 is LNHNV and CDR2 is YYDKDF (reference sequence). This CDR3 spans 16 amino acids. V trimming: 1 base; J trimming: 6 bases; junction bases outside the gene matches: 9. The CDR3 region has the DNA TGTGCCACCAGCAGAGTGCAGCGGGAAGGGACCAATGAGCAGTTCTTC. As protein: CATSRVQREGTNEQFF.

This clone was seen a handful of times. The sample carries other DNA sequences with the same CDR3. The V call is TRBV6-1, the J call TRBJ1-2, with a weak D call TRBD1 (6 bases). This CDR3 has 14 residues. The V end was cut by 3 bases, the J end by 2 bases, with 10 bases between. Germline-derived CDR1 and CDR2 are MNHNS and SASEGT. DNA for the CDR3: TGTGCCAGCAGTGAGGCAGGGGAGAACTATGGCTACACCTTC. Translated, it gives CASSEAGENYGYTF.

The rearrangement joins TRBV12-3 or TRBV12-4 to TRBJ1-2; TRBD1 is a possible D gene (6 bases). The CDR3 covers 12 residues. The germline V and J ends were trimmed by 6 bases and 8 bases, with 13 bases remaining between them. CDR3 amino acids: CASRQGFVGYTF. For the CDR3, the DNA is TGTGCCAGCAGGCAGGGGTTCGTGGGCTACACCTTC.

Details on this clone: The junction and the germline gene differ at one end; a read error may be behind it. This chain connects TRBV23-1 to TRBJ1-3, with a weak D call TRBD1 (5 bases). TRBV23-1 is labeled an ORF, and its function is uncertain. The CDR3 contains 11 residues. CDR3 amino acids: CASSQSGQGFF. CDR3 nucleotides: TGCGCCAGCAGTCAATCGGGCCAGGGTTTTTTT.

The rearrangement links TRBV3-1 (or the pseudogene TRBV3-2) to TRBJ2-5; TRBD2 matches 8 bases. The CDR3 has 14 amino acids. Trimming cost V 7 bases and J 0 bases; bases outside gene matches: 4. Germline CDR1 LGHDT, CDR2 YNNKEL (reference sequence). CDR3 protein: CASTLAGHQETQYF. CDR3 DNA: TGTGCCAGCACCCTAGCGGGCCACCAAGAGACCCAGTACTTC.

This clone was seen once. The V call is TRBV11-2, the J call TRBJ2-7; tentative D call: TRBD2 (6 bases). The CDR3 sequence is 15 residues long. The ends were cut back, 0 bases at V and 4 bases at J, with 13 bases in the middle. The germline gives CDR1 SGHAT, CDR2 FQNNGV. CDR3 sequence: CASSLDPGAGYEQYF. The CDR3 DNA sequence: TGTGCCAGCAGCTTAGATCCGGGAGCCGGGTACGAGCAGTACTTC.

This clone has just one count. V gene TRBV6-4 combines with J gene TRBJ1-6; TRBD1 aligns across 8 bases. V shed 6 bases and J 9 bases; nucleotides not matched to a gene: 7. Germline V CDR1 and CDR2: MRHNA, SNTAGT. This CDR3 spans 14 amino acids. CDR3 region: CASSRDRGGSPLHF. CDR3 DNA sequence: TGTGCCAGCAGCCGCGACAGGGGTGGTTCACCCCTCCACTTT.

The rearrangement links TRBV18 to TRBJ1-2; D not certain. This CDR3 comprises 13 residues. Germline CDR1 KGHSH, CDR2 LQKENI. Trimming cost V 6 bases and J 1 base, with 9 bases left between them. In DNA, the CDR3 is TGTGCCAGCTCGGAGGACGTTAACTATGGCTACACCTTC. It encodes CASSEDVNYGYTF.

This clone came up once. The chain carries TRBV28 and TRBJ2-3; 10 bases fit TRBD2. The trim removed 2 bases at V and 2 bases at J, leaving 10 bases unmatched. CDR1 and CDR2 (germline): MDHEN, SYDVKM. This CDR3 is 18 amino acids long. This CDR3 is CASSLRVGLAGATDTQYF. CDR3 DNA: TGTGCCAGCAGTTTACGGGTGGGGCTAGCGGGAGCCACAGATACGCAGTATTTT.

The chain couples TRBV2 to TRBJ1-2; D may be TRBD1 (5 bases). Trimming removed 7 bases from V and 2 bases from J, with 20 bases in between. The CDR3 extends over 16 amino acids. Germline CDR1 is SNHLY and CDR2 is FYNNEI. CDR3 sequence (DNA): TGTGCCAGCATCAAGTACCCAACAGCAGGGAACTATGGCTACACCTTC. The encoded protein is CASIKYPTAGNYGYTF.

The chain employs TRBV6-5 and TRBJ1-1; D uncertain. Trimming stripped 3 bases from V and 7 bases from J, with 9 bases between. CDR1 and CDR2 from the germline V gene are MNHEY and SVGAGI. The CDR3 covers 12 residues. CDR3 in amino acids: CASSYGVIEAFF. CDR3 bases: TGTGCCAGCAGTTATGGAGTGATTGAAGCTTTCTTT.

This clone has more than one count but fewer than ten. CDR3 DNA sequence: TGCGCCAGCAGCTTGTCCGGCGGAAACACCTACGAGCAGTACTTC. This gives the protein CASSLSGGNTYEQYF. The chain carries TRBV5-1 and TRBJ2-7; D is undetermined. From germline, CDR1 is SGHRS and CDR2 YFSETQ. The CDR3 has 15 amino acids. V lost 1 base to trimming and J lost 2 bases, with 13 bases between them.

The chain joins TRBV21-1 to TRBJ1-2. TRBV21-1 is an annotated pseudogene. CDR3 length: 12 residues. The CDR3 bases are TGTGCCAGCAGCACGGGGTGCATTGGCTACACCTTC. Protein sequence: CASSTGCIGYTF.

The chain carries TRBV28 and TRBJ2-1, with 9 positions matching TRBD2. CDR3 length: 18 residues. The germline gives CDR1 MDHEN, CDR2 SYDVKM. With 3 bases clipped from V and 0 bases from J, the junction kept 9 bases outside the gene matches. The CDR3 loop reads CASSFPLAGRSSYNEQFF. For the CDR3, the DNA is TGTGCCAGCAGTTTTCCCCTAGCGGGACGCAGCTCCTACAATGAGCAGTTCTTC.

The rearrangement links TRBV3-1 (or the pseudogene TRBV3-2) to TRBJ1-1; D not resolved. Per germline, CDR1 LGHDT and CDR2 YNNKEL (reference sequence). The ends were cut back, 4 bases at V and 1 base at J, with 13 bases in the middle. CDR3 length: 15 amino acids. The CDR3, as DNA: TGTGCCAGCAGCCTATTGTCCAACAGGAACACTGAAGCTTTCTTT. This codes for CASSLLSNRNTEAFF.

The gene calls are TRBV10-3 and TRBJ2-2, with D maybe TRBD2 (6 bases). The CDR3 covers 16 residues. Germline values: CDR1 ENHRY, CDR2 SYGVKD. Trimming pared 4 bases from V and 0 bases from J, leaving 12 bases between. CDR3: CAISGGAGPNTGELFF. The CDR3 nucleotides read TGTGCCATCAGTGGAGGGGCGGGGCCGAACACCGGGGAGCTGTTTTTT.

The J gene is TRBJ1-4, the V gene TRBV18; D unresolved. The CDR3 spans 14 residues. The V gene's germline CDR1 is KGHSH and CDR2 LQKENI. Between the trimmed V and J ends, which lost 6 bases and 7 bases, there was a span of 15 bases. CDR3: CASSPARIGEKLFF. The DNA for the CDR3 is TGTGCCAGCTCCCCGGCCAGGATCGGTGAAAAACTGTTTTTT. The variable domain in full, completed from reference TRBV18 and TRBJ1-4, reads NAGVMQNPRHLVRRRGQEARLRCSPMKGHSHVYWYRQLPEEGLKFMVYLQKENIIDESGMPKERFSAEFPKEGPSILRIQQVVRGDSAAYFCASSPARIGEKLFFGSGTQLSVL.

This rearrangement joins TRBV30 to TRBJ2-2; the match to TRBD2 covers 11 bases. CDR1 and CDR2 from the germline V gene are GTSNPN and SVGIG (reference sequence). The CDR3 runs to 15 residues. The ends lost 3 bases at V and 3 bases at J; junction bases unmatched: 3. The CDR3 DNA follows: TGTGCCTGGAGGACTAGCGGGGTTTACACCGGGGAGCTGTTTTTT. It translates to CAWRTSGVYTGELFF.